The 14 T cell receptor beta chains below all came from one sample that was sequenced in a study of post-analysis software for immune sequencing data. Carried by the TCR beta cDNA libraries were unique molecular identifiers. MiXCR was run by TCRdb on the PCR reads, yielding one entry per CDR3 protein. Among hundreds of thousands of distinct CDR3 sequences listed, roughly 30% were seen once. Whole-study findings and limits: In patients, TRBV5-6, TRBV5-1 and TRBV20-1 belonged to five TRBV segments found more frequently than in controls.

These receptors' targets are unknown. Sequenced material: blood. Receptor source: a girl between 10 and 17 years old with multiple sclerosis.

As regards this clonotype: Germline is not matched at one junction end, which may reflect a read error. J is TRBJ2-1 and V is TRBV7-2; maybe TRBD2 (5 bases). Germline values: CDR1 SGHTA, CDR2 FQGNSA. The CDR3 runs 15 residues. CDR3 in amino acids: CACSPTTSSYNEQFF. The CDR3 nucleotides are TGTGCCTGCAGCCCGACTACTAGCTCCTACAATGAGCAGTTCTTC.

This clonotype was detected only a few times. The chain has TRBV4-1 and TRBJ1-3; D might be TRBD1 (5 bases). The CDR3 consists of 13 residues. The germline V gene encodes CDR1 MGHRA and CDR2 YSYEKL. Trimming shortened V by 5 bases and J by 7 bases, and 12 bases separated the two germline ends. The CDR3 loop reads CASSWGPGNTIYF. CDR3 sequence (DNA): TGCGCCAGCAGCTGGGGCCCGGGGAACACCATATATTTT.

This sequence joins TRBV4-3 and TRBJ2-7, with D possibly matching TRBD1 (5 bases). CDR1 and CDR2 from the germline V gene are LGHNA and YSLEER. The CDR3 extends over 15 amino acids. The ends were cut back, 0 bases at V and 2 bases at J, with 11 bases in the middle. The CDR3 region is CASSQEPGLTYEQYF. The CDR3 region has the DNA TGCGCCAGCAGCCAAGAGCCAGGGCTTACCTACGAGCAGTACTTC.

This CDR3 is CASRKASYYNEQFF. CDR3 bases: TGTGCCAGCAGGAAGGCTAGCTATTACAATGAGCAGTTCTTC. The chain uses TRBV6-2 or TRBV6-3 and TRBJ2-1, with D maybe TRBD2 (5 bases). The CDR3 runs 14 residues. Germline V CDR1 and CDR2: MNHEY, SVGEGT. The V and J ends lost 6 bases and 4 bases respectively, with 13 bases between them.

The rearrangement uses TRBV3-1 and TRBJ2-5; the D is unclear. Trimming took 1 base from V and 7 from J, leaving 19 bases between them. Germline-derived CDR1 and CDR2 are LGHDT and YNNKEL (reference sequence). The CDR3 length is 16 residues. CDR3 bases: TGTGCCAGCAGCCAAGTAGGTCATGAGGAACCGGGGACCCAGTACTTC. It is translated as CASSQVGHEEPGTQYF.

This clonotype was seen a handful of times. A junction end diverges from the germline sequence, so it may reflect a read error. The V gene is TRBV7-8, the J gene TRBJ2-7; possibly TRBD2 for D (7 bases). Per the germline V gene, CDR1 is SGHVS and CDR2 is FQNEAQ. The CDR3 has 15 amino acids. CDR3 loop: CAGSLGGRGPYEQYF. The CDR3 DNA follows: TGTGCCGGCAGCTTAGGGGGGAGGGGCCCCTACGAGCAGTACTTC.

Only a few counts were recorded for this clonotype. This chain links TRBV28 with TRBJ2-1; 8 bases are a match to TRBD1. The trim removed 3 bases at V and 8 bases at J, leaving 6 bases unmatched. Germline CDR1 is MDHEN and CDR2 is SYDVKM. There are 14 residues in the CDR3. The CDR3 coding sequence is TGTGCCAGCAGTTTGTCGACAGGGGTAGATGAGCAGTTCTTC. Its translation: CASSLSTGVDEQFF.

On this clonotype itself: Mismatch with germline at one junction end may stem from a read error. The CDR3 here is CASRDSYTGTQYF. CDR3 bases: TGTGCCAGCAGAGACAGCTACACAGGTACGCAGTATTTT. The genes are TRBV6-2 or TRBV6-3 and TRBJ2-3; D is perhaps TRBD1 (5 bases). The CDR3 contains 13 residues. The germline V gene encodes CDR1 MNHEY and CDR2 SVGEGT.

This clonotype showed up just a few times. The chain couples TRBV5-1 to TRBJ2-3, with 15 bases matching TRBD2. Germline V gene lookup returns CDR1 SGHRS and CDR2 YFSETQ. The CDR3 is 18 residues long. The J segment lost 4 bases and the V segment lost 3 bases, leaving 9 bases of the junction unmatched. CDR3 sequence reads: CASSWFRTSGREADTQYF. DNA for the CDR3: TGCGCCAGCAGCTGGTTTCGGACTAGCGGGAGGGAGGCAGATACGCAGTATTTT.

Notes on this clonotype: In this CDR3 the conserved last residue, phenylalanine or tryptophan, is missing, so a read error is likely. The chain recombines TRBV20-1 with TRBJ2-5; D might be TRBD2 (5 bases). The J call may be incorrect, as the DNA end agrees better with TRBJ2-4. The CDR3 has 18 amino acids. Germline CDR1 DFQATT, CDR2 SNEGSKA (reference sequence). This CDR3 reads CSARDAVAYGRAKNIQYV. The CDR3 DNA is TGCAGTGCTAGAGATGCTGTAGCGTACGGAAGAGCCAAAAACATTCAGTACGTC.

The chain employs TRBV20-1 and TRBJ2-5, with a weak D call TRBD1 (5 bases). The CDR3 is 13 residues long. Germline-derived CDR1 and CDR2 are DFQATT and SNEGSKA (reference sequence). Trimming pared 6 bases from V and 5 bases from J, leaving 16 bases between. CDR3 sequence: CSADPLGAETQYF. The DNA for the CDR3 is TGCAGTGCCGACCCCTTAGGGGCCGAGACCCAGTACTTC.

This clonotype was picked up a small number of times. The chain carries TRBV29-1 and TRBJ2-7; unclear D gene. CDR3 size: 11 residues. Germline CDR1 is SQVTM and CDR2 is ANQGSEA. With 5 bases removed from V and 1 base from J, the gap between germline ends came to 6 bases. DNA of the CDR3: TGCAGCGTTCAAGGGTCCTACGAGCAGTACTTC. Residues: CSVQGSYEQYF.

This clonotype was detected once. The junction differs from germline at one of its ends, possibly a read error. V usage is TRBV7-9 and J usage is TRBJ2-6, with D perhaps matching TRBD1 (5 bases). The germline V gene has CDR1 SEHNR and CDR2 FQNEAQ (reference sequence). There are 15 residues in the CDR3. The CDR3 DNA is TGTGCCAGCAGACAAAGTAGCTCTGGGGCCAACGTCCGGACTTTC. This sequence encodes CASRQSSSGANVRTF.

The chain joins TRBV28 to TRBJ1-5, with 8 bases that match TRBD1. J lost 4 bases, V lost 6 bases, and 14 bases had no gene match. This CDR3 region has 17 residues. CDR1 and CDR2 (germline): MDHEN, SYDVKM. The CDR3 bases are TGTGCCAGCAGCTTCTATGGAGGACAGGGAGGGAATCAGCCCCAGCATTTT. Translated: CASSFYGGQGGNQPQHF.